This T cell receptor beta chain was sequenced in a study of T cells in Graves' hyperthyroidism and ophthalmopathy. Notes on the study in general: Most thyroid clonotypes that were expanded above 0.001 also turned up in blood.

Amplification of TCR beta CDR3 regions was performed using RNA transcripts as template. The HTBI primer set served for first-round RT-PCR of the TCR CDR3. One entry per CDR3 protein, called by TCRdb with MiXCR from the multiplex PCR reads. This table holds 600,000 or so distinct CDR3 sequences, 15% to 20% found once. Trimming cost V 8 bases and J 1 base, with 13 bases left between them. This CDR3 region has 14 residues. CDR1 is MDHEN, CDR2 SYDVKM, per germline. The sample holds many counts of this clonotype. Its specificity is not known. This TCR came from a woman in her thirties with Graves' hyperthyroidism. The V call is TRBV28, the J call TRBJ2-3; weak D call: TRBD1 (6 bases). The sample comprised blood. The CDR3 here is CASSEGGRTDTQYF. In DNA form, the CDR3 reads TGTGCCAGCTCAGAAGGGGGACGCACAGATACGCAGTATTTT.